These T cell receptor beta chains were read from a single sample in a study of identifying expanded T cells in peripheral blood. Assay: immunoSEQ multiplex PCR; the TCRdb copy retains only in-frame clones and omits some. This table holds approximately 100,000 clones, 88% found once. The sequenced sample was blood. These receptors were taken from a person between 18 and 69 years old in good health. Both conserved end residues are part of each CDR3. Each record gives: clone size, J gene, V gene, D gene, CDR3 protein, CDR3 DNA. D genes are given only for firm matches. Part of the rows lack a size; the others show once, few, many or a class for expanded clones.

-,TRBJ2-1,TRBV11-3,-,CATSEGNEQFF,TGTGCCACTTCCGAGGGAAATGAGCAGTTCTTC
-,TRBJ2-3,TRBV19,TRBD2,CASSPQLARSTDTQYF,TGTGCCAGTAGTCCACAACTAGCGAGAAGCACAGATACGCAGTATTTT
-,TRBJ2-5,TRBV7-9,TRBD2,CASSRRETSTQETQYF,TGTGCCAGCAGCCGCCGAGAGACTAGCACTCAAGAGACCCAGTACTTC
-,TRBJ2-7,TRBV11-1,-,CASSLVPATYEQYF,TGTGCCAGCAGCTTAGTTCCAGCCACCTACGAGCAGTACTTC
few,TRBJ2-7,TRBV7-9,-,CASTPSSGMSYEQYF,TGTGCCAGCACGCCGAGCAGTGGGATGTCCTACGAGCAGTACTTC
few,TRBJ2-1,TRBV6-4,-,CASSAGTYNEQFF,TGTGCCAGCAGTGCCGGCACTTACAATGAGCAGTTCTTC
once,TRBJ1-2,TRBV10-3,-,CAISDMDPRGYTF,TGTGCCATCAGTGATATGGACCCCCGCGGCTACACCTTC
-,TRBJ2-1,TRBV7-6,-,CASSLRSAGDEQFF,TGTGCCAGCAGCTTAAGGAGCGCAGGGGATGAGCAGTTCTTC
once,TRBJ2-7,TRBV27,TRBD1,CASSLRFRVDRAGYEQYF,TGTGCCAGCAGTTTACGTTTTAGAGTCGACAGGGCGGGTTACGAGCAGTACTTC
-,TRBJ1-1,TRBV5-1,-,CASSLDVRTNTEAFF,TGCGCCAGCAGCTTGGATGTCAGGACGAACACTGAAGCTTTCTTT
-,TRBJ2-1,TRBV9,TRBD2,CASSVGTSGNNEQFF,TGTGCCAGCAGCGTAGGGACTAGCGGAAACAATGAGCAGTTCTTC
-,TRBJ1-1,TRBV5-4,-,CASSPPGERAMNTEAFF,TGTGCCAGCAGTCCACCCGGGGAAAGAGCTATGAACACTGAAGCTTTCTTT
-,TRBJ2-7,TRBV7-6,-,CASSPPRQYF,TGTGCCAGCAGCCCCCCCCGACAGTACTTC
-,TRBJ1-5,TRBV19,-,CASSGGPYNQPQHF,TGTGCCAGTTCCGGGGGGCCGTACAATCAGCCCCAGCATTTT
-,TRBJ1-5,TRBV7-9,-,CASSLVWNQPQHF,TGTGCCAGCAGCTTAGTGTGGAATCAGCCCCAGCATTTT
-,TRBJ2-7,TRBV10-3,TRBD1,CAISEGQGVYEQYF,TGTGCCATCAGTGAAGGGCAGGGGGTCTACGAGCAGTACTTC
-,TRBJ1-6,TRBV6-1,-,CAGSRGSSYNSPLHF,TGTGCCGGCTCAAGGGGGAGCTCCTATAATTCACCCCTCCACTTT
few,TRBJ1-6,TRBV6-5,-,CASSYEGGNNSPLHF,TGTGCCAGCAGTTACGAGGGGGGCAATAATTCACCCCTCCACTTT
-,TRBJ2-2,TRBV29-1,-,CSVGRPENTGELFF,TGCAGCGTCGGACGTCCGGAGAACACCGGGGAGCTGTTTTTT
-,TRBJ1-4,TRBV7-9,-,CASSLRGGGFGANEKLFF,TGTGCCAGCAGCTTACGAGGGGGAGGGTTCGGGGCTAATGAAAAACTGTTTTTT
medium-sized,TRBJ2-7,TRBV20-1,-,CSAREVREQYF,TGCAGTGCTAGAGAGGTCCGCGAGCAGTACTTC
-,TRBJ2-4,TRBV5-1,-,CASSLGQIENIQYF,TGCGCCAGCAGCTTGGGCCAGATAGAAAACATTCAGTACTTC
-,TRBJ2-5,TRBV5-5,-,CASSFGVLRETQYF,TGTGCCAGCAGCTTCGGCGTCCTGCGAGAGACCCAGTACTTC
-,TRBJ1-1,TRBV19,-,CASSISPRAEAFF,TGTGCCAGTAGTATCAGCCCCCGCGCTGAAGCTTTCTTT
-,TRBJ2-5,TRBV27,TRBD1,CASSFTGVGETQYF,TGTGCCAGCAGTTTCACAGGGGTTGGAGAGACCCAGTACTTC
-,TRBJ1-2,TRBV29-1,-,CSAPQGGQYGYTF,TGCAGCGCACCCCAAGGAGGTCAGTATGGCTACACCTTC
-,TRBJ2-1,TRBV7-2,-,CASSLDRRSYNEQFF,TGTGCCAGCAGCTTAGACAGGCGTTCCTACAATGAGCAGTTCTTC
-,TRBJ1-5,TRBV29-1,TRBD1,CSVRTGVDQPQHF,TGCAGCGTGAGGACAGGGGTCGATCAGCCCCAGCATTTT
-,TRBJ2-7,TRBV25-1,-,CASSDLVSEQYF,TGTGCCAGCAGTGACCTAGTCAGCGAGCAGTACTTC
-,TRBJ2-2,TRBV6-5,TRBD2,CASRTSGNTGELFF,TGTGCCTCCCGGACTAGCGGAAACACCGGGGAGCTGTTTTTT
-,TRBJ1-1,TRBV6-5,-,CASSYNLVDTEAFF,TGTGCCAGCAGTTACAACCTAGTAGACACTGAAGCTTTCTTT